This passage covers 20 T cell receptor beta chains from one sample sequenced in a study of T cells in localized non-small cell lung cancer. The data were produced by immunoSEQ multiplex PCR, yet TCRdb's version contains in-frame clones alone and is incomplete. The table includes about 26,000 clones, under 95% detected once. The sequencing here drew on peripheral blood, taken before any cancer treatment. Receptors were obtained from a female donor of 60 years or more with stage II squamous cell lung carcinoma.

Note on this clone: Mismatch with germline at one junction end may stem from a read error. The chain combines TRBV7-6 with TRBJ2-3; 13 nucleotides line up with TRBD2. In germline, CDR1 is SGHVS, CDR2 FNYEAQ. The CDR3 contains 13 residues. Here the CDR3 DNA reads TGCTCGACTAGCGGGGGGCCCACAGATACGCAGTATTTT. This codes for CSTSGGPTDTQYF.

The chain employs TRBV11-3 and TRBJ1-5; D gene unclear. Per germline, CDR1 SGHNT and CDR2 YENEEA. The CDR3 has 12 amino acids. With 5 bases removed from V and 3 bases from J, the gap between germline ends came to 5 bases. For the CDR3, the DNA is TGTGCCAGCAGCATGTACAATCAGCCCCAGCATTTT. Protein: CASSMYNQPQHF.

The chain recombines TRBV28 with TRBJ2-7, with D unresolved. CDR1 is MDHEN, CDR2 SYDVKM, per germline. This CDR3 is built from 12 residues. Trimming cost V 4 bases and J 4 bases, with 8 bases left between them. The CDR3 DNA is TGTGCCAGCAGTTCCCCCCTTTACGAGCAGTACTTC. It is translated as CASSSPLYEQYF.

This chain connects TRBV5-1 to TRBJ1-4; a possible D gene is TRBD1 (5 bases). This CDR3 spans 14 amino acids. V was pared by 4 bases and J by 7 bases, with 14 bases between. CDR1 SGHRS and CDR2 YFSETQ come from the germline V gene. The CDR3 loop reads CASSETTDSEKLFF. The CDR3 DNA is TGCGCCAGCAGCGAAACGACAGACTCTGAAAAACTGTTTTTT.

The chain links TRBV7-3 to TRBJ1-1; 7 nucleotides match TRBD1. CDR3 length equals 15 residues. V lost 5 bases to trimming and J lost 4 bases; unmatched junction nucleotides: 10. Germline CDR1 SGHTA, CDR2 FQGTGA. The CDR3 spells CASSPRQGIRTEAFF. The CDR3 DNA reads TGTGCCAGCAGCCCCCGACAGGGCATCCGCACTGAAGCTTTCTTT.

This clone was seen once. V gene TRBV19 combines with J gene TRBJ1-1; unclear D gene. Germline CDR1 is LNHDA and CDR2 is SQIVND (reference sequence). V lost 2 bases and J 6 bases, leaving 10 bases between the germline ends. CDR3 length: 13 amino acids. The CDR3 loop is CASSISSRSEAFF. CDR3 DNA: TGTGCCAGTAGTATAAGTTCCAGATCTGAAGCTTTCTTT.

This chain joins TRBV5-1 and TRBJ2-5, with 7 bases fitting TRBD2. V shed 5 bases, J shed 5 bases, and the junction held 18 bases outside the gene matches. This CDR3 is 17 amino acids long. Looked up from germline, CDR1 is SGHRS and CDR2 is YFSETQ. CDR3 sequence reads: CASSLSSGAGRVETQYF. CDR3 DNA sequence: TGCGCCAGCAGTCTATCCAGCGGGGCGGGCCGGGTTGAGACCCAGTACTTC.

This clone was detected only once. This chain uses TRBV4-1 with TRBJ2-3; no reliable D call. Germline CDR1 is MGHRA and CDR2 is YSYEKL. The V end lost 4 bases, the J end lost 0 bases, and 8 bases lay between the germline ends. The CDR3 loop spans 14 amino acids. The CDR3 region is CASSPSSSTDTQYF. The CDR3 coding sequence is TGCGCCAGCAGCCCATCATCTAGCACAGATACGCAGTATTTT.

The CDR3, as DNA: TGTGCCAGCAGCTTTCAGAGGGACACTGAAGCTTTCTTT. Protein: CASSFQRDTEAFF. The V call is TRBV7-3, the J call TRBJ1-1; no definite D call. V shed 3 bases and J shed 3 bases, with 8 bases lying between them. This CDR3 region has 13 residues. The germline V gene encodes CDR1 SGHTA and CDR2 FQGTGA.

The rearrangement joins TRBV9 to TRBJ1-3; D perhaps matches TRBD1 (5 bases). The CDR3 is 16 residues long. V lost 0 bases and J lost 0, with 10 bases in between. Germline V gene lookup returns CDR1 SGDLS and CDR2 YYNGEE. Here the CDR3 DNA reads TGTGCCAGCAGCGTAGTAGGGGATAGCTCTGGAAACACCATATATTTT. As protein: CASSVVGDSSGNTIYF. Looking up the rest from reference TRBV9 and TRBJ1-3 gives the full variable domain: DSGVTQTPKHLITATGQRVTLRCSPRSGDLSVYWYQQSLDQGLQFLIQYYNGEERAKGNILERFSAQQFPDLHSELNLSSLELGDSALYFCASSVVGDSSGNTIYFGEGSWLTVV.

The V call is TRBV15, the J call TRBJ2-7; TRBD1 matches 7 bases. CDR3 length: 15 amino acids. V lost 8 bases, J lost 5 bases, and 15 bases stayed unmatched. Germline lookup yields CDR1 LNHNV and CDR2 YYDKDF (reference sequence). CDR3 coding DNA: TGTGCCACCGTGCGGCAGGGGGTCGGGTGCGACGAGCAGTACTTC. This sequence encodes CATVRQGVGCDEQYF.

V and J are TRBV6-5 and TRBJ2-5; D is uncertain. The germline V gene has CDR1 MNHEY and CDR2 SVGAGI. The CDR3 is 16 amino acids. The germline V and J ends were trimmed by 0 bases and 7 bases, with 18 bases remaining between them. The chain's CDR3 is CASSYSRASRSGTQYF. CDR3 sequence (DNA): TGTGCCAGCAGTTACTCCCGGGCCTCGCGGAGTGGGACCCAGTACTTC.

The CDR3 reads CASALTRSGANVLTF. The CDR3 bases are TGCGCCAGCGCCTTAACTCGCTCTGGGGCCAACGTCCTGACTTTC. The chain has TRBV5-1 and TRBJ2-6; D ambiguous. Trimming removed 7 bases at V and 0 bases at J, with 11 bases between. Per germline, CDR1 SGHRS and CDR2 YFSETQ. CDR3 size: 15 residues.

The chain is built from TRBV29-1 and TRBJ1-1; D gene ambiguous. Trimming stripped 4 bases from V and 4 bases from J, with 16 bases between. Germline V lookup: CDR1 SQVTM, CDR2 ANQGSEA. The length of the CDR3 is 14 residues. The CDR3 coding sequence is TGCAGCGTTGTCCCCATGGCGACTCGCACTGAAGCTTTCTTT. Protein product: CSVVPMATRTEAFF. Looking up the rest from reference TRBV29-1 and TRBJ1-1 gives the full variable domain: SAVISQKPSRDICQRGTSLTIQCQVDSQVTMMFWYRQQPGQSLTLIATANQGSEATYESGFVIDKFPISRPNLTFSTLTVSNMSPEDSSIYLCSVVPMATRTEAFFGQGTRLTVV.

The chain has TRBV30 and TRBJ2-3; 11 bases map to TRBD2. Per germline, CDR1 GTSNPN and CDR2 SVGIG (reference sequence). Trimming cost V 7 bases and J 1 base; bases outside gene matches: 7. The CDR3 length is 15 residues. The CDR3 is CASGTSGGGTDTQYF. DNA of the CDR3: TGTGCCTCAGGGACTAGCGGAGGGGGCACAGATACGCAGTATTTT.

This clone was observed a handful of times. V is TRBV18 and J is TRBJ2-3; 13 nucleotides align to TRBD2. This CDR3 has 16 amino acids. The V gene end was trimmed by 6 bases and the J gene end by 0 bases; junction bases not matched to a gene: 3. Looked up from germline, CDR1 is KGHSH and CDR2 is LQKENI. CDR3 residues: CASSEGLAGSTDTQYF. The CDR3 DNA is TGTGCCAGCTCCGAGGGACTAGCGGGGAGCACAGATACGCAGTATTTT.

The V call is TRBV18, the J call TRBJ2-5, with D tentatively TRBD2 (5 bases). Germline V CDR1 and CDR2: KGHSH, LQKENI. This CDR3 has 12 amino acids. V lost 6 bases, J lost 4 bases, and 9 bases lay in between. The CDR3 DNA reads as TGTGCCAGCTCTCGGGGTGCAGAGACCCAGTACTTC. Amino acid sequence: CASSRGAETQYF.

This sequence joins TRBV7-3 and TRBJ1-2; 10 bases agree with TRBD1. This CDR3 contains 15 residues. The V gene end was trimmed by 3 bases and the J gene end by 8 bases; junction bases not matched to a gene: 9. Germline CDR1 SGHTA, CDR2 FQGTGA. The CDR3 sequence is CASSFSGTGVYGYTF. The CDR3 DNA reads TGTGCCAGCAGCTTCTCCGGGACAGGGGTTTACGGCTACACCTTC.

V gene TRBV7-9 combines with J gene TRBJ2-3, with 10 bases identical to TRBD1. The CDR3 contains 16 residues. Looked up from germline, CDR1 is SEHNR and CDR2 is FQNEAQ (reference sequence). With V trimmed by 5 bases and J by 4 bases, 9 bases remained unmatched. For the CDR3, the DNA is TGTGCCAGCAGCCCCCGGGACAGGGGTAAGGCAGATACGCAGTATTTT. Amino acids: CASSPRDRGKADTQYF.

The J gene is TRBJ1-1, the V gene TRBV7-2, with 7 bases identical to TRBD1. CDR1 and CDR2 from the germline V gene are SGHTA and FQGNSA. This CDR3 contains 14 residues. Trimming at V came to 5 bases and at J to 1 base, leaving 4 bases not matched to a gene. The CDR3 loop reads CASSPRQGNTEAFF. In nucleotides, the CDR3 is TGTGCCAGCAGCCCTCGACAGGGGAACACTGAAGCTTTCTTT.